One T cell receptor (beta chain) is described in this entry. The antigen is unknown. The length of the CDR3 is 15 residues. In germline, CDR1 is SGHDT, CDR2 YYEEEE. V lost 3 bases, J lost 1 base, and 5 bases stayed unmatched. The data were taken from a study of a mutant IDH1 vaccine in newly diagnosed glioma. Whole-study context: Vaccines were first given 4-6 weeks after radiotherapy alone, or with temozolomide cycles. Patients previously underwent radiotherapy, temozolomide, or both, and most underwent both.

As to time point: week 47, end of study. Each dose delivered 300 ug of mutant IDH1 20-mer peptide subcutaneously with imiquimod. Sequencing used immunoSEQ multiplex PCR; TCRdb keeps in-frame clones, though not all of them. The sample lists tens of thousands of clones, 65% to 90% occurring once. The chain uses TRBV5-6 and TRBJ2-7, with 9 bases identical to TRBD1. This specimen was PBMCs, taken from a glioma patient whose treatment included an IDH1 peptide vaccine. This receptor was taken from a man in his late teens or twenties with glioma. Some clones in this sample may be carry-over from other donors' samples. CDR3 nucleotides: TGTGCCAGCAGCTCGGACAGGGGTTTATCCTACGAGCAGTACTTC. Protein product: CASSSDRGLSYEQYF.